This T cell receptor (beta chain) appears in the sequencing data of a study of shared clonotypes between healthy human individuals. Germline V CDR1 and CDR2: MNHNS, SASEGT. There are 13 residues in the CDR3. V lost 0 bases, J lost 12 bases, and 12 bases lay in between. Method: immunoSEQ multiplex PCR; TCRdb's copy keeps in-frame clones and lacks some. The data show just under 350,000 clones, with less than 85% seen just once and about 10% held by the top ten. V and J are TRBV6-1 and TRBJ2-1, with D perhaps matching TRBD1 or TRBD2 (5 bases each). The sample comprised memory CD4+ T cells sorted from blood. Indicated subset: CD45RA-negative fraction. The source of this sequence is a man aged 30-40 years in good health. The CDR3 DNA sequence: TGTGCCAGCAGTGAAGCGCTAGGGACGGCGCAGTTCTTC. Translated: CASSEALGTAQFF.